Listed below are T cell receptor beta chains from one sample, sequenced in a study of T cell responses to AZD1222 COVID-19 vaccine. The method was immunoSEQ multiplex PCR; TCRdb's version includes in-frame clones alone and lacks a portion of them. Of approximately 150,000 clones in the sample, around 89% were seen once. The material was peripheral blood, obtained 28 days after the second AZD1222 dose. The receptors originated from an adult who received the AZD1222 COVID-19 vaccine. Each CDR3 is given with its conserved first and last residue. A D gene is named only where the DNA matches it firmly. Clone size is shown for a subset of rows, as once, few, many or a class of expanded clone.

D gene: .
clone size: .
V gene: TRBV27
J gene: TRBJ1-3
CDR3 protein: CASSLGAAGNTIYF
CDR3 DNA: TGTGCCAGCAGTTTAGGAGCGGCTGGAAACACCATATATTTT

D gene: .
clone size: .
V gene: TRBV29-1
J gene: TRBJ2-5
CDR3 protein: CSVESPHQETQYF
CDR3 DNA: TGCAGCGTTGAGAGTCCCCACCAAGAGACCCAGTACTTC

D gene: TRBD1
clone size: .
V gene: TRBV11-2
J gene: TRBJ1-1
CDR3 protein: CASSSRDSSNTEAFF
CDR3 DNA: TGTGCCAGCAGCTCGAGGGACAGCTCGAACACTGAAGCTTTCTTT

D gene: .
clone size: .
V gene: TRBV11-1
J gene: TRBJ1-2
CDR3 protein: CASSAGPRYGYTF
CDR3 DNA: TGTGCCAGCAGCGCCGGGCCCCGCTATGGCTACACCTTC

D gene: .
clone size: .
V gene: TRBV6-5
J gene: TRBJ1-1
CDR3 protein: CASSRAENTEAFF
CDR3 DNA: TGTGCCAGCAGCCGGGCGGAGAACACTGAAGCTTTCTTT

D gene: .
clone size: .
V gene: TRBV7-9
J gene: TRBJ1-1
CDR3 protein: CASSPTAHYTEAFF
CDR3 DNA: TGTGCCAGCAGTCCGACGGCCCACTACACTGAAGCTTTCTTT

D gene: .
clone size: .
V gene: TRBV7-9
J gene: TRBJ2-2
CDR3 protein: CASSLNGELFF
CDR3 DNA: TGTGCCAGCAGCTTAAACGGGGAGCTGTTTTTT

D gene: .
clone size: .
V gene: TRBV28
J gene: TRBJ1-2
CDR3 protein: CASSSPNYGYTF
CDR3 DNA: TGTGCCAGCAGTTCACCTAACTATGGCTACACCTTC

D gene: .
clone size: .
V gene: TRBV6-2/TRBV6-3
J gene: TRBJ2-6
CDR3 protein: CASSYVAGANVLTF
CDR3 DNA: TGTGCCAGCAGTTACGTCGCGGGGGCCAACGTCCTGACTTTC

D gene: .
clone size: .
V gene: TRBV3-1/TRBV3-2
J gene: TRBJ2-6
CDR3 protein: CASSQDRGGSGANVLTF
CDR3 DNA: TGTGCCAGCAGCCAAGATCGGGGTGGCTCTGGGGCCAACGTCCTGACTTTC

D gene: TRBD2
clone size: .
V gene: TRBV15
J gene: TRBJ2-6
CDR3 protein: CATSRDWPAGVQSGANVLTF
CDR3 DNA: TGTGCCACCAGCAGAGATTGGCCAGCGGGGGTACAGTCTGGGGCCAACGTCCTGACTTTC

D gene: .
clone size: .
V gene: TRBV5-1
J gene: TRBJ2-3
CDR3 protein: CASSFSPGTLNTDTQYF
CDR3 DNA: TGCGCCAGCAGCTTCAGTCCCGGGACCCTGAACACAGATACGCAGTATTTT

D gene: .
clone size: .
V gene: TRBV9
J gene: TRBJ1-2
CDR3 protein: CASSVEWGQGNYGYTF
CDR3 DNA: TGTGCCAGCAGCGTAGAATGGGGGCAAGGTAACTATGGCTACACCTTC

D gene: .
clone size: .
V gene: TRBV29-1
J gene: TRBJ2-7
CDR3 protein: CSANFGVYEQYF
CDR3 DNA: TGCAGCGCTAACTTCGGGGTCTACGAGCAGTACTTC

D gene: .
clone size: few
V gene: TRBV5-1
J gene: TRBJ2-7
CDR3 protein: CASSLEGGEQYF
CDR3 DNA: TGCGCCAGCAGCTTGGAGGGAGGTGAGCAGTACTTC

D gene: .
clone size: few
V gene: TRBV5-1
J gene: TRBJ1-2
CDR3 protein: CASSPDGGMGGYTF
CDR3 DNA: TGCGCCAGCAGCCCTGACGGAGGGATGGGTGGCTACACCTTC

D gene: .
clone size: .
V gene: TRBV4-1
J gene: TRBJ1-2
CDR3 protein: CASSQEPRARNYGYTF
CDR3 DNA: TGCGCCAGCAGCCAAGAGCCCAGGGCGCGGAACTATGGCTACACCTTC

D gene: .
clone size: once
V gene: TRBV28
J gene: TRBJ1-3
CDR3 protein: CASSGRARFSGNTIYF
CDR3 DNA: TGTGCCAGCAGTGGGAGGGCCAGGTTCTCTGGAAACACCATATATTTT

D gene: .
clone size: .
V gene: TRBV29-1
J gene: TRBJ2-1
CDR3 protein: CSVEGQGNEQFF
CDR3 DNA: TGCAGCGTTGAAGGGCAGGGCAATGAGCAGTTCTTC

D gene: .
clone size: .
V gene: TRBV6-5
J gene: TRBJ2-5
CDR3 protein: CASRNRETQYF
CDR3 DNA: TGTGCCAGCAGAAACAGGGAGACCCAGTACTTC

D gene: TRBD1
clone size: once
V gene: TRBV18
J gene: TRBJ2-7
CDR3 protein: CASSSGTGDEQYF
CDR3 DNA: TGTGCCAGCTCCTCCGGGACAGGGGACGAGCAGTACTTC

D gene: .
clone size: .
V gene: TRBV11-3
J gene: TRBJ2-5
CDR3 protein: CASSAWGVETQYF
CDR3 DNA: TGTGCCAGCAGCGCCTGGGGGGTGGAGACCCAGTACTTC

D gene: TRBD1
clone size: once
V gene: TRBV5-1
J gene: TRBJ1-1
CDR3 protein: CASSRNPTGGPLVNTEAFF
CDR3 DNA: TGCGCCAGCAGCCGTAACCCAACAGGGGGCCCGTTAGTGAACACTGAAGCTTTCTTT

D gene: .
clone size: once
V gene: TRBV9
J gene: TRBJ1-4
CDR3 protein: CASSVASQPREKLFF
CDR3 DNA: TGTGCCAGCAGCGTAGCGAGCCAACCCAGAGAAAAACTGTTTTTT

D gene: .
clone size: .
V gene: TRBV19
J gene: TRBJ1-3
CDR3 protein: CASSINSGNTIYF
CDR3 DNA: TGTGCCAGTAGTATCAACTCTGGAAACACCATATATTTT

D gene: .
clone size: .
V gene: TRBV27
J gene: TRBJ1-1
CDR3 protein: CASRAGLGTEAFF
CDR3 DNA: TGTGCCAGCAGGGCGGGGCTAGGGACTGAAGCTTTCTTT

D gene: TRBD1
clone size: .
V gene: TRBV7-2
J gene: TRBJ2-6
CDR3 protein: CASSLPFGTGASGANVLTF
CDR3 DNA: TGTGCCAGCAGCTTACCCTTTGGGACAGGGGCCTCTGGGGCCAACGTCCTGACTTTC

D gene: .
clone size: .
V gene: TRBV5-1
J gene: TRBJ2-1
CDR3 protein: CASSLGQYNEQFF
CDR3 DNA: TGCGCCAGCAGCTTGGGCCAGTACAATGAGCAGTTCTTC

D gene: TRBD1
clone size: .
V gene: TRBV4-1
J gene: TRBJ1-1
CDR3 protein: CASSQALTGGVTRRTEAFF
CDR3 DNA: TGCGCCAGCAGCCAAGCCCTAACAGGGGGCGTTACGAGAAGAACTGAAGCTTTCTTT

D gene: .
clone size: once
V gene: TRBV3-1/TRBV3-2
J gene: TRBJ2-7
CDR3 protein: CASSQDWYEQYF
CDR3 DNA: TGTGCCAGCAGCCAAGATTGGTACGAGCAGTACTTC

D gene: TRBD2
clone size: .
V gene: TRBV19
J gene: TRBJ2-1
CDR3 protein: CASGLAGGDEQFF
CDR3 DNA: TGTGCCAGTGGACTAGCGGGGGGGGATGAGCAGTTCTTC

D gene: .
clone size: once
V gene: TRBV6-1
J gene: TRBJ1-2
CDR3 protein: CASSEQANYGYTF
CDR3 DNA: TGTGCCAGCAGTGAACAGGCTAACTATGGCTACACCTTC

D gene: TRBD1
clone size: .
V gene: TRBV7-3
J gene: TRBJ2-3
CDR3 protein: CASSLMGQGATDTQYF
CDR3 DNA: TGTGCCAGCAGCTTAATGGGACAGGGCGCCACAGATACGCAGTATTTT

D gene: .
clone size: .
V gene: TRBV18
J gene: TRBJ1-4
CDR3 protein: CASSPVQGTTNEKLFF
CDR3 DNA: TGTGCCAGCTCACCGGTTCAGGGAACAACTAATGAAAAACTGTTTTTT

D gene: TRBD1
clone size: once
V gene: TRBV7-9
J gene: TRBJ2-7
CDR3 protein: CAGTGSHSYEQYF
CDR3 DNA: TGTGCCGGGACAGGTAGCCATTCCTACGAGCAGTACTTC

D gene: TRBD2
clone size: .
V gene: TRBV9
J gene: TRBJ2-1
CDR3 protein: CASSATSGGREQFF
CDR3 DNA: TGTGCCAGCAGCGCCACTAGCGGGGGGCGTGAGCAGTTCTTC